These 3 T cell receptor beta chains originate from one sample sequenced in a study of T-cell memory formation after mild COVID-19. TCRdb processed the 5' RACE reads anew with MiXCR; each CDR3 protein has one entry. The sample yields about 400,000 distinct CDR3 sequences, around 22% seen once. Sequenced: PBMCs or a T cell subset sorted from them (not recorded which). The receptors here all came from an adult woman who had mild COVID-19 (a few samples of this study predate the infection). Cell type and time point are not known.

The genes are TRBV29-1 and TRBJ1-2; 7 nucleotides match TRBD1. The length of the CDR3 is 11 residues. J lost 6 bases, V lost 3 bases, and 1 base had no gene match. Germline values: CDR1 SQVTM, CDR2 ANQGSEA. The CDR3 sequence: CSVETGHGYTF. The CDR3 bases are TGCAGCGTTGAGACAGGGCATGGCTACACCTTC.

V and J are TRBV12-3 or TRBV12-4 and TRBJ1-1, with D possibly being TRBD1 (5 bases). V lost 1 base and J 1 base, leaving 10 bases between the germline ends. This CDR3 comprises 15 residues. The CDR3 is CASSLGGVRNTEAFF. The CDR3 region has the DNA TGTGCCAGCAGTTTAGGAGGGGTCCGGAACACTGAAGCTTTCTTT.

This clonotype was recorded a few times. The V call is TRBV18, the J call TRBJ1-2; D uncertain. The germline CDR1 and CDR2 sequences are KGHSH and LQKENI. V lost 0 bases and J 0 bases, leaving 14 bases between the germline ends. CDR3 length: 17 residues. CDR3 sequence (DNA): TGTGCCAGCTCACCACCGCTTGGTCGGGAAGCTAACTATGGCTACACCTTC. Its translation is CASSPPLGREANYGYTF.